This T cell receptor beta chain stems from a study of metastatic and nonmetastatic thyroid tumors. About the study: Repertoires were compared across blood and tumor or nodule tissue from malignant and benign thyroid patients.

Original analysis: What underpinned the distant-metastasis classifier for papillary thyroid cancer was the set of CDR3 differences across clinicopathological groups. TCRdb re-clonotyped the PCR reads via MiXCR. The V and J calls were determined by TCRdb, not by the authors. This sample has fewer than 25,000 clones, with just over 25% found just once. Study outcomes and limitations: Versus benign nodules, malignant thyroid tumors reportedly had significantly higher TCR beta diversity, in blood and tumor.

The table lists this clone with a few counts. No antigen is known for it. Not a single patient had been given any form of treatment at any point before undergoing thyroid surgery. The CDR3 totals 17 residues. The germline gives CDR1 LNHDA, CDR2 SQIVND (reference sequence). V was shortened by 6 bases and J by 5 bases, with 25 bases between the two germline ends. This receptor was identified in a male donor with papillary thyroid cancer or a benign thyroid nodule (not recorded which). Some clones in this sample may be carry-over from other donors' samples. The gene calls are TRBV19 and TRBJ2-5; D unclear. The source material was blood. The CDR3 bases are TGTGCCAGTAGCCCCAGGCTCAAGGCCTCAAACAATGAGACCCAGTACTTC. Its protein product is CASSPRLKASNNETQYF.